This T cell receptor beta chain was sequenced for a study of blood T cell repertoires in COVID-19 (dated by TCRdb to between 2020 and 2021). As for the study more broadly: Samples covering the acute and convalescent phases of COVID-19 were provided by collaborators in the United States, Italy and Spain. The repertoires were released in a freely available public database intended as a resource for research on the immune response to SARS-CoV-2. The sample metadata nearly always contained a de-identified subject ID, COVID-19 status, age in years and sex. The samples were drawn from two sources: the first 160 participants of the ongoing ImmuneRACE study, and 1,200 or so subjects contributed by 6 global collaborators. Where HLA class I and class II types were available, the types were taken from metadata supplied by the sample provider, not from assay-based typing. The prospective study material was composed of cDNA or gDNA derived from T cells, B-cell-depleted T cells, or PBMCs. Subjects who had been exposed to COVID-19, were actively infected with it, or had recovered from it provided the deeply sampled blood TCRbeta repertoires that made up the dataset. General conclusions and limits of the study: Clinical and demographic metadata were provided uncurated, with the amount varying by source and participant.

To note about this clone: Its recognized antigen is unknown. One base away there is no much larger clone; base qualities are not given.

V is shortened by 2 bases, J by 5 bases, and the region joining them spans 6 bases. Including cysteine and phenylalanine, the CDR3 has 12 amino acids. CDR3 DNA is the only sequence kept; it has 36 bases, read in frame from the first base. CDR1 and CDR2, looked up from the germline V gene (reference sequence), are MNHEY and SMNVEV. The immunoSEQ Assay, a bias-controlled multiplex PCR, was used to amplify TCRbeta CDR3 regions from genomic DNA. The published analysis was carried out like this. Within the assay, amplification of reference gene primers was used to estimate how many nucleated cells each sample contained. To quantify the absolute abundance of each unique TCRbeta CDR3 rearrangement, sequence reads were collapsed and filtered. For each sample, productive Simpson clonality was calculated as the square root of Simpson's diversity index over productive rearrangements. Not all clones reach the TCRdb copy of this immuneACCESS table, which keeps in-frame sequences only. Checked studies attribute under half of the gap to unresolved V genes and leave the rest unexplained. Clonal size and the V and J genes are those of that table, whereas D and trimming came from the DNA. The sample profile shows about 250,000 clones; nearly 90% of them were found once. The ten top clones hold 3% of the sample.

Each collaborating institution followed its own protocols to collect whole blood in K2EDTA tubes. For TCRbeta analysis, collaborators shipped samples as frozen whole blood, isolated PBMCs, or DNA extracted from either of those sample types. The specimen was peripheral blood. The rearrangement combines TRBV27 with TRBJ1-1, with the D gene uncertain. The sequence derives from a man in his late teens or twenties with active or convalescent COVID-19. CDR3 loop: CASSLPGTEAFF. The DNA reads as follows: TGTGCCAGCAGTTTACCAGGAACTGAAGCTTTCTTT.